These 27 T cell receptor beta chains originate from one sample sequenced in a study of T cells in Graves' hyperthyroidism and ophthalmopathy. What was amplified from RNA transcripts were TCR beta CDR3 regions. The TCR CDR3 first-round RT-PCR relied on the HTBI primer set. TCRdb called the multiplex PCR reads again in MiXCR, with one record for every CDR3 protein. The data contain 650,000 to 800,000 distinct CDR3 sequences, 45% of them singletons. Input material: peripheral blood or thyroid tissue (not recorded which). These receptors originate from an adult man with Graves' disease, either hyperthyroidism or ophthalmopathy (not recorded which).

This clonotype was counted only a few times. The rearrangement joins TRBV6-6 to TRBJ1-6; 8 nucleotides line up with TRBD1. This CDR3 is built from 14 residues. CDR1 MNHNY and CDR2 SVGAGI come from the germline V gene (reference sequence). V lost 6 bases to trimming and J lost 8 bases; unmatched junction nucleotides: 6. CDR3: CASSYRGTHSPLHF. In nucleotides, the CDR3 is TGTGCCAGCAGCTACAGGGGGACCCATTCACCCCTCCACTTT.

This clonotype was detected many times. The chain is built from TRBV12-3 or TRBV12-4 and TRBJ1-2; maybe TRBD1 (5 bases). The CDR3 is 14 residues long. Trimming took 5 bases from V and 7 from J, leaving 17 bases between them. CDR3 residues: CASSQATGLRGYTF. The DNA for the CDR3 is TGTGCCAGCAGTCAGGCTACAGGTCTCCGTGGCTACACCTTC.

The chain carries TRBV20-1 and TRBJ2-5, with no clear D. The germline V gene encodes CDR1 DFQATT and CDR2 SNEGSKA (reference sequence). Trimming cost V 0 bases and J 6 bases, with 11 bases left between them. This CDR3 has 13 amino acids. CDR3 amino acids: CSARDVQKKTQYF. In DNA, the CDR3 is TGCAGTGCTAGAGATGTACAGAAGAAGACCCAGTACTTC.

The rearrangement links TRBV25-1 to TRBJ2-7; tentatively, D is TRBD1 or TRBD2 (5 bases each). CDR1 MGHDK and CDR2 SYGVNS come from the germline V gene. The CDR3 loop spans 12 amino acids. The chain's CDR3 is CARDGHLYEQYF. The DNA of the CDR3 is TGTGCTAGGGACGGACATCTCTACGAGCAGTACTTC.

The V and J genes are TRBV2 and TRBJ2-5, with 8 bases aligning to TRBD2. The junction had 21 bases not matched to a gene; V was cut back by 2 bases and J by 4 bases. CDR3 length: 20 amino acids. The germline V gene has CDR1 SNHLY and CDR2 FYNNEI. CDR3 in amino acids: CASSEPLGGRIREKGETQYF. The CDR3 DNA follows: TGTGCCAGCAGTGAACCCCTTGGCGGGAGGATTCGCGAAAAGGGAGAGACCCAGTACTTC.

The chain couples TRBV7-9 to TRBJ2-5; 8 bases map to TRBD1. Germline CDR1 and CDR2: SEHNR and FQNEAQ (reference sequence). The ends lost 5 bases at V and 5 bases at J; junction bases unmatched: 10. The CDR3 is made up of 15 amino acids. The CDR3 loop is CASSLDRVAAETQYF. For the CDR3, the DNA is TGTGCCAGCAGCCTGGACAGGGTGGCGGCCGAGACCCAGTACTTC.

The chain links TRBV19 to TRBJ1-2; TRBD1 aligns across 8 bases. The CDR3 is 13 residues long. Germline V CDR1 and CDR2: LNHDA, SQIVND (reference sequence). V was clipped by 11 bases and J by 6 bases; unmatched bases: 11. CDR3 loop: CACTRTGRHGYTF. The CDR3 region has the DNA TGTGCCTGTACTCGGACAGGGCGTCATGGCTACACCTTC.

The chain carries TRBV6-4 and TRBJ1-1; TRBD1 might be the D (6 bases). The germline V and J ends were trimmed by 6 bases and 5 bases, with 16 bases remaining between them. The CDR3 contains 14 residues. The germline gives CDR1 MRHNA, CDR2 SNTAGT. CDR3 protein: CASSTGTLGTEAFF. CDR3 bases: TGTGCCAGCAGCACCGGGACATTGGGAACTGAAGCTTTCTTT.

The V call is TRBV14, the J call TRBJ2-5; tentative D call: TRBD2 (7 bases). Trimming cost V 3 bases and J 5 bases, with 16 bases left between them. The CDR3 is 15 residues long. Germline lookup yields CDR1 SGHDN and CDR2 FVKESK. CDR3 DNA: TGTGCCAGCAGCCATAAGGGCGGGGGCGGCGAGACCCAGTACTTC. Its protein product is CASSHKGGGGETQYF.

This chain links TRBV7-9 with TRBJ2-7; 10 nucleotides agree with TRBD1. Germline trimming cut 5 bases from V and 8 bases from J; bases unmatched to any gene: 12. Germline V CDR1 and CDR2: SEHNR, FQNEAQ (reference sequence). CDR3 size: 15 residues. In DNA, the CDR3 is TGTGCCAGCAGCCCCTCGACAGGGGGCGCGATCCAGCAGTACTTC. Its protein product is CASSPSTGGAIQQYF.

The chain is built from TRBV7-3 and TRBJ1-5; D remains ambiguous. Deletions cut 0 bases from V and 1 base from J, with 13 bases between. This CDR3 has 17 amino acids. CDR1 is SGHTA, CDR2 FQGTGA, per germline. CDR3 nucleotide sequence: TGTGCCAGCAGCTTAACAGGGAGGCTACGGAGCAATCAGCCCCAGCATTTT. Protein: CASSLTGRLRSNQPQHF.

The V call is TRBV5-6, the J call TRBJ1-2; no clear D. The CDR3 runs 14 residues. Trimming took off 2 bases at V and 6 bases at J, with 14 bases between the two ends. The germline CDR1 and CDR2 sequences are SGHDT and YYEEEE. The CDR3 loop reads CASSLTISGNGYTF. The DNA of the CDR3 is TGTGCCAGCAGCTTAACGATTTCGGGAAATGGCTACACCTTC.

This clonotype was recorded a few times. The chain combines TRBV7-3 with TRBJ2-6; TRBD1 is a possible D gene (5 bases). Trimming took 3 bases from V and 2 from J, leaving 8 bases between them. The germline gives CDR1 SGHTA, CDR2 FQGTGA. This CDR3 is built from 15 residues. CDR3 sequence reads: CASSFTQAGANVLTF. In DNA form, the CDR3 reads TGTGCCAGCAGCTTCACACAGGCTGGGGCCAACGTCCTGACTTTC.

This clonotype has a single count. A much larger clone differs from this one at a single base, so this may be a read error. CDR3 DNA: TGTGCCAGCAGCTTCCGGGACAGGAACTATGGCTACACCTTC. This gives the protein CASSFRDRNYGYTF. The chain couples TRBV7-9 to TRBJ1-2; TRBD1 agrees at 8 bases. Germline V gene data show CDR1 as SEHNR and CDR2 as FQNEAQ (reference sequence). The CDR3 length is 14 residues. V shed 3 bases, J shed 2 bases, and the junction held 2 bases outside the gene matches.

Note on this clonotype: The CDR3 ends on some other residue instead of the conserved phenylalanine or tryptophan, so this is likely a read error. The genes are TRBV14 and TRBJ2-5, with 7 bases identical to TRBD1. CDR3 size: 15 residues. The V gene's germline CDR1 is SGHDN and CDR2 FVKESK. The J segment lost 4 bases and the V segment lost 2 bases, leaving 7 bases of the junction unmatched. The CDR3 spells CASSQHRGGGETQYS. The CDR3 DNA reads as TGTGCCAGCAGCCAACACAGGGGTGGCGGAGAGACCCAGTACTCC.

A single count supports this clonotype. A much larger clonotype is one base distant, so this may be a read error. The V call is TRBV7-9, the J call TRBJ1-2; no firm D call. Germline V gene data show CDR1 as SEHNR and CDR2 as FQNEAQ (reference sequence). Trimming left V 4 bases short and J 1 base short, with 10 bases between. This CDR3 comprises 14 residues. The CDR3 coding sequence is TGTGCCAGCAGCTCCCGGGAGGATAACTATGGCTACACCTTC. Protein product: CASSSREDNYGYTF.

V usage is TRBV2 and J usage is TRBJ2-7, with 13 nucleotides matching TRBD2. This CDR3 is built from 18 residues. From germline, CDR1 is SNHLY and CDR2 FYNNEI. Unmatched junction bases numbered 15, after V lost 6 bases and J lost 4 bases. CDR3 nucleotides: TGTGCCAGCAGCCACCGGACTAGCGGGGGCCATTCTTTGTACGAGCAGTACTTC. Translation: CASSHRTSGGHSLYEQYF.

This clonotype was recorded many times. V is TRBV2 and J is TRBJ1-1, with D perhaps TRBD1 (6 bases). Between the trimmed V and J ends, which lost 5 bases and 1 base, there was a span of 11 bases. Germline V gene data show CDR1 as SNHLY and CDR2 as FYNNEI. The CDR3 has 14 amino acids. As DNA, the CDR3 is TGTGCCAGCAGTCCCGGACAGTGGAACACTGAAGCTTTCTTT. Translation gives CASSPGQWNTEAFF.

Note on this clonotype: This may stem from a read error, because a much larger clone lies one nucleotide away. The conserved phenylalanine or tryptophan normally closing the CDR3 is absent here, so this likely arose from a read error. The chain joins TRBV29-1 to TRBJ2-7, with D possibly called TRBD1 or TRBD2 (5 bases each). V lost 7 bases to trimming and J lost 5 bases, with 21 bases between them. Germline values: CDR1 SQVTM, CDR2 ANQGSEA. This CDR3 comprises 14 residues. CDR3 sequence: CSGVPGQTENEQYS. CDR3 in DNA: TGCAGCGGGGTCCCGGGGCAGACAGAGAACGAGCAGTACTCC.

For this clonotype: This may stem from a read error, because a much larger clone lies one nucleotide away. The CDR3 sequence: CASSHSRANVLTF. The CDR3 DNA reads as TGTGCCAGTAGTCACTCTAGGGCCAACGTCCTGACTTTC. V is TRBV19 and J is TRBJ2-6; no clear D. This CDR3 has 13 amino acids. The germline V gene has CDR1 LNHDA and CDR2 SQIVND (reference sequence).

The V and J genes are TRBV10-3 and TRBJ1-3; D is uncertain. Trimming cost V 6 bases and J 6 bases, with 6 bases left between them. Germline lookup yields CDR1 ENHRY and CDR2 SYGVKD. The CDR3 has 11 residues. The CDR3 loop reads CAISSKNTIYF. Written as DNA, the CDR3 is TGTGCCATCAGCTCCAAAAACACCATATATTTT.

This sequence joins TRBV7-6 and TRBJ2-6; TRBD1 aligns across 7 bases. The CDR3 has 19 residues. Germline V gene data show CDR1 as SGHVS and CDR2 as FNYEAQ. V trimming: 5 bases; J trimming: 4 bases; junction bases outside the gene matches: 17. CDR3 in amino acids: CASSATGTVTGVGANVLTF. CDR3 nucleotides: TGTGCCAGCAGCGCCACCGGGACAGTGACTGGGGTCGGGGCCAACGTCCTGACTTTC. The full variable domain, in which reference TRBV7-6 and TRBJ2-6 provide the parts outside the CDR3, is GAGVSQSPRYKVTKRGQDVALRCDPISGHVSLYWYRQALGQGPEFLTYFNYEAQQDKSGLPNDRFSAERPEGSISTLTIQRTEQRDSAMYRCASSATGTVTGVGANVLTFGAGSRLTVL.

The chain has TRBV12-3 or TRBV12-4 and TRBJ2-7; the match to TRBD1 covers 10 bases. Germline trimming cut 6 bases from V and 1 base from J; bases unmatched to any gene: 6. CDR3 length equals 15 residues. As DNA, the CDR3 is TGTGCCAGCAGGGCCCAGGGACAGGGGTCCTACGAGCAGTACTTC. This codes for CASRAQGQGSYEQYF.

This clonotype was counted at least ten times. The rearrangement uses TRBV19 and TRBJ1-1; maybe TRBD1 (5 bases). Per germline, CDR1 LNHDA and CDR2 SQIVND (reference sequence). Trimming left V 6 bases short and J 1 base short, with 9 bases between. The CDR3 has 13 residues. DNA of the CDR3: TGTGCCAGTAGCAGGGCGCCGAACACTGAAGCTTTCTTT. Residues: CASSRAPNTEAFF.

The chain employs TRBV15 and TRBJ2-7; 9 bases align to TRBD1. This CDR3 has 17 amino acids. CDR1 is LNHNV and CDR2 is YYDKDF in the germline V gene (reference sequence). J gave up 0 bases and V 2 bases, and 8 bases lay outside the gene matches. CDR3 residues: CATSRKAGTGSSYEQYF. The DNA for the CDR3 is TGTGCCACCAGCAGAAAAGCCGGGACAGGGAGCTCCTACGAGCAGTACTTC.

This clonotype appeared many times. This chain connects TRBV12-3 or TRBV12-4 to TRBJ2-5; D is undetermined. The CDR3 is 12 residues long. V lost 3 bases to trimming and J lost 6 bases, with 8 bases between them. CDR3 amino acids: CASSFERQTQYF. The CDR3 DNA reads TGTGCCAGCAGTTTTGAGCGACAGACCCAGTACTTC.

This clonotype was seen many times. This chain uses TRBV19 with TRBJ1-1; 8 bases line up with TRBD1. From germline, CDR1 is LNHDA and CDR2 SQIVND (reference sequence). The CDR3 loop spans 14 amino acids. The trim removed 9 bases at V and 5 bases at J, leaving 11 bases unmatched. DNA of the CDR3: TGTGCCAGCAGCTCCCGGACAGGGCCAACTGAAGCTTTCTTT. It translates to CASSSRTGPTEAFF.